The 6 T cell receptor beta chains below come from one sample, sequenced in a study of blood T cell repertoires in COVID-19. Data came from immunoSEQ multiplex PCR; TCRdb stores just in-frame clones and leaves some out. The sample yields fewer than 350,000 clones, around 85% seen once. Sample: PBMCs or T cells enriched from blood (not recorded which). All receptors derive from a woman in her forties with acute COVID-19.

The chain's CDR3 is CASSIWSSGGANEQFF. The CDR3 DNA sequence: TGTGCCAGTAGTATATGGTCTAGCGGGGGGGCCAATGAGCAGTTCTTC. The chain links TRBV19 to TRBJ2-1; the match to TRBD2 covers 12 bases. After removal of 2 bases from V and 6 bases from J, the junction contained 5 bases not matched to a gene. The V gene's germline CDR1 is LNHDA and CDR2 SQIVND (reference sequence). This CDR3 is 16 amino acids long.

The rearrangement joins TRBV7-3 to TRBJ1-6; D possibly corresponds to TRBD1 (6 bases). CDR1 and CDR2 (germline): SGHTA, FQGTGA. V lost 5 bases to trimming and J lost 7 bases, with 9 bases between them. The CDR3 is made up of 13 amino acids. The CDR3 is CASSTGWNSPLHF. CDR3 bases: TGTGCCAGCAGCACAGGGTGGAATTCACCCCTCCACTTT.

The chain couples TRBV10-3 to TRBJ2-3, with 7 nucleotides matching TRBD2. The CDR3 extends over 16 amino acids. Germline loops: CDR1 ENHRY, CDR2 SYGVKD. V lost 7 bases and J lost 0; bases outside the gene matches: 10. Written as DNA, the CDR3 is TGTGCCATCACCCTTGGCGGGAGCGATAGCACAGATACGCAGTATTTT. The encoded protein is CAITLGGSDSTDTQYF.

This clone was seen more than once but under ten times. The chain combines TRBV5-6 with TRBJ1-2; 9 nucleotides agree with TRBD1. CDR1 and CDR2 (germline): SGHDT, YYEEEE. V trimming: 3 bases; J trimming: 5 bases; junction bases outside the gene matches: 8. This CDR3 has 15 residues. The CDR3 DNA follows: TGTGCCAGCAGCTACGGGACAGGGACTGCATATGGCTACACCTTC. Its protein is CASSYGTGTAYGYTF.

This rearrangement joins TRBV29-1 to TRBJ1-4; TRBD1 is a possible D gene (5 bases). This CDR3 has 12 amino acids. CDR1 and CDR2 (germline): SQVTM, ANQGSEA. V lost 4 bases to trimming and J lost 7 bases, with 10 bases between them. The DNA of the CDR3 is TGCAGCGTTGCAGGGCTAGGTGAAAAACTGTTTTTT. Translated: CSVAGLGEKLFF.

The rearrangement uses TRBV28 and TRBJ1-5; 7 bases map to TRBD1. V gave up 3 bases and J gave up 5 bases; unmatched junction bases: 13. The CDR3 is 17 residues long. Germline CDR1 MDHEN, CDR2 SYDVKM. CDR3 in amino acids: CASSFFLGPTGHQPQHF. The DNA of the CDR3 is TGTGCCAGCAGTTTTTTCCTTGGGCCGACAGGGCATCAGCCCCAGCATTTT. Drawing the rest from reference TRBV28 and TRBJ1-5, the complete variable domain is DVKVTQSSRYLVKRTGEKVFLECVQDMDHENMFWYRQDPGLGLRLIYFSYDVKMKEKGDIPEGYSVSREKKERFSLILESASTNQTSMYLCASSFFLGPTGHQPQHFGDGTRLSIL.